A single sample is the source of the 32 T cell receptor beta chains below, sequenced in a study of shared clonotypes between healthy human individuals. Measured with immunoSEQ multiplex PCR; TCRdb has only the in-frame clones, and not every one. The sample has about 1 million clones; around four fifths are singletons. What was sequenced was memory CD4+ T cells sorted from blood. Documented subset: CD45RA-negative fraction. The receptors were gathered from a man younger than 35 in good health.

The genes are TRBV7-9 and TRBJ2-6; 10 nucleotides match TRBD1. Germline CDR1 and CDR2: SEHNR and FQNEAQ (reference sequence). There are 17 residues in the CDR3. V trimming: 6 bases; J trimming: 0 bases; junction bases outside the gene matches: 5. CDR3 bases: TGTGCCAGCAGGCGGGGACAGGGGAGCTCTGGGGCCAACGTCCTGACTTTC. Protein: CASRRGQGSSGANVLTF.

This clone was recorded a few times. V and J are TRBV28 and TRBJ1-1; 7 bases line up with TRBD1. This CDR3 has 17 residues. CDR1 is MDHEN and CDR2 is SYDVKM in the germline V gene. J lost 0 bases, V lost 6 bases, and 13 bases had no gene match. CDR3 sequence reads: CASRPTTPGQLNTEAFF. The DNA for the CDR3 is TGTGCCAGCAGACCTACCACACCGGGACAGCTGAACACTGAAGCTTTCTTT.

This clone appeared a single time. The V gene is TRBV28, the J gene TRBJ2-7, with D perhaps matching TRBD2 (7 bases). Trimming took 8 bases from V and 6 from J, leaving 23 bases between them. Germline values: CDR1 MDHEN, CDR2 SYDVKM. This CDR3 is 15 amino acids long. CDR3 amino acids: CASAPSGDKASEQYF. CDR3 bases: TGTGCCAGCGCCCCAAGCGGGGACAAGGCCTCCGAGCAGTACTTC.

The chain combines TRBV5-6 with TRBJ1-4, with 7 bases aligning to TRBD1. The V gene end was trimmed by 7 bases and the J gene end by 8 bases; junction bases not matched to a gene: 14. Looked up from germline, CDR1 is SGHDT and CDR2 is YYEEEE. The CDR3 contains 15 residues. The CDR3 reads CASHRTGLNLEKLFF. In nucleotides, the CDR3 is TGTGCCAGCCATAGGACAGGATTGAACCTGGAAAAACTGTTTTTT.

Here the CDR3 reads CASSEMGQGEAFF. The CDR3, as DNA: TGCGCCAGCAGCGAGATGGGACAGGGCGAAGCTTTCTTT. The V call is TRBV5-1, the J call TRBJ1-1; 9 bases align to TRBD1. J lost 8 bases, V lost 4 bases, and 6 bases had no gene match. CDR1 and CDR2 (germline): SGHRS, YFSETQ. This CDR3 is 13 amino acids long.

Comments on this clone: One end of the junction does not line up with germline, which may come from a read error. V usage is TRBV7-7 and J usage is TRBJ2-5; D unresolved. The germline V gene has CDR1 SSHAT and CDR2 FNYEAQ (reference sequence). The CDR3 sequence is 16 residues long. This CDR3 is CASSLDIIRARETQYF. CDR3 DNA sequence: TGTGCTAGCAGCTTAGACATTATTAGGGCACGGGAGACCCAGTACTTC.

A word on this clone: Sequence at one end of the junction differs from germline and may be a read error. The chain combines TRBV7-7 with TRBJ2-2; D is undetermined. Per germline, CDR1 SSHAT and CDR2 FNYEAQ (reference sequence). The CDR3 is 14 residues long. The CDR3 spells CASSLALRTGELFF. CDR3 DNA: TGTGCTAGCAGCTTAGCCCTGAGGACCGGGGAGCTGTTTTTT.

This clone was observed many times. The V call is TRBV30, the J call TRBJ2-5; D is possibly TRBD1 or TRBD2 (5 bases each). Per germline, CDR1 GTSNPN and CDR2 SVGIG (reference sequence). The CDR3 length is 16 residues. Between the trimmed V and J ends, which lost 2 bases and 5 bases, there was a span of 21 bases. CDR3 sequence: CAWSSLRGFGGETQYF. The CDR3 DNA reads TGTGCCTGGAGTTCTTTACGGGGCTTCGGCGGGGAGACCCAGTACTTC.

V gene TRBV5-1 combines with J gene TRBJ2-3; TRBD1 matches 8 bases. V shed 1 base, J shed 0 bases, and the junction held 4 bases outside the gene matches. This CDR3 has 16 amino acids. The germline V gene encodes CDR1 SGHRS and CDR2 YFSETQ. CDR3 residues: CASSLQPGGSTDTQYF. CDR3 coding DNA: TGCGCCAGCAGCTTGCAGCCAGGGGGCAGCACAGATACGCAGTATTTT.

The V call is TRBV11-2, the J call TRBJ2-5; tentative D call: TRBD2 (5 bases). This CDR3 has 15 residues. Trimming removed 0 bases at V and 4 bases at J, with 12 bases between. CDR1 is SGHAT and CDR2 is FQNNGV in the germline V gene. The CDR3 region is CASSLDGVGAETQYF. The CDR3 region has the DNA TGTGCCAGCAGCTTAGATGGGGTGGGAGCAGAGACCCAGTACTTC.

This clone was counted a single time. J is TRBJ2-3 and V is TRBV29-1; D is perhaps TRBD2 (6 bases). Trimming took off 4 bases at V and 6 bases at J, with 11 bases between the two ends. There are 12 residues in the CDR3. Germline CDR1 and CDR2: SQVTM and ANQGSEA. As DNA, the CDR3 is TGCAGCGTTGTGGAGGGCGCGGATACGCAGTATTTT. This gives the protein CSVVEGADTQYF.

The chain joins TRBV5-1 to TRBJ1-1; D gene unclear. V lost 0 bases and J 6 bases, leaving 12 bases between the germline ends. The CDR3 spans 14 residues. The germline CDR1 and CDR2 sequences are SGHRS and YFSETQ. Written as DNA, the CDR3 is TGCGCCAGCAGCTTGGGACCCGGGTCTCCTGAAGCTTTCTTT. Translation gives CASSLGPGSPEAFF.

V usage is TRBV11-3 and J usage is TRBJ2-1; 10 bases fit TRBD2. V trimming: 0 bases; J trimming: 9 bases; junction bases outside the gene matches: 5. Germline CDR1 reads SGHNT; CDR2 reads YENEEA. The CDR3 sequence is 15 residues long. The CDR3 DNA reads as TGTGCCAGCAGCTTAGAGTCGAGCGGGAGGGGTGAGCAGTTCTTC. Translating gives CASSLESSGRGEQFF.

The chain has TRBV7-2 and TRBJ1-6; possibly TRBD1 for D (5 bases). Germline lookup yields CDR1 SGHTA and CDR2 FQGNSA. The length of the CDR3 is 13 residues. V lost 10 bases, J lost 10 bases, and 17 bases lay in between. CDR3 amino acids: CATLRGPMSPLHF. In DNA form, the CDR3 reads TGTGCCACACTTAGGGGCCCGATGTCACCCCTCCACTTT.

The chain combines TRBV10-2 with TRBJ2-1; D remains unclear. The germline V and J ends were trimmed by 2 bases and 10 bases, with 12 bases remaining between them. Germline V gives CDR1 WSHSY, CDR2 SAAADI. The CDR3 consists of 13 residues. CDR3 protein: CASSEHTRWEQFF. CDR3 DNA sequence: TGCGCCAGCAGTGAGCACACACGTTGGGAGCAGTTCTTC.

The rearrangement joins TRBV6-6 to TRBJ2-2; D possibly corresponds to TRBD1 (6 bases). Germline V gives CDR1 MNHNY, CDR2 SVGAGI (reference sequence). V lost 5 bases to trimming and J lost 0 bases, with 13 bases between them. This CDR3 contains 16 residues. The CDR3 is CASSRDRITNTGELFF. The CDR3 DNA reads TGTGCCAGCAGTCGCGACAGGATAACGAACACCGGGGAGCTGTTTTTT.

This clone was recorded once. The chain combines TRBV12-5 with TRBJ2-3; 9 nucleotides line up with TRBD1. The CDR3 runs to 15 residues. Germline V gene sequence: CDR1 LGHNT, CDR2 FRNRAP. Trimming cost V 6 bases and J 2 bases; bases outside gene matches: 6. CDR3 region: CASGTGTGTTDTQYF. The CDR3 bases are TGTGCTAGTGGAACCGGGACAGGGACCACAGATACGCAGTATTTT.

The genes are TRBV2 and TRBJ1-3; no clear D gene. V lost 6 bases and J lost 5, with 11 bases in between. Germline CDR1 reads SNHLY; CDR2 reads FYNNEI. This CDR3 contains 13 residues. As DNA, the CDR3 is TGTGCCAGCAGGTTCCAGGTTCGAAACACCATATATTTT. This encodes CASRFQVRNTIYF.

This chain connects TRBV2 to TRBJ2-2, with 9 bases that match TRBD1. With V trimmed by 8 bases and J by 4 bases, 8 bases remained unmatched. Germline CDR1 and CDR2: SNHLY and FYNNEI. The CDR3 consists of 15 residues. CDR3 nucleotides: TGTGCCAGCTTCCGAGGACAGGGGACCACCGGGGAGCTGTTTTTT. This sequence encodes CASFRGQGTTGELFF.

V is TRBV6-1 and J is TRBJ2-7, with D perhaps matching TRBD1 (5 bases). CDR3 length: 15 residues. Germline V lookup: CDR1 MNHNS, CDR2 SASEGT. V lost 6 bases, J lost 3 bases, and 18 bases lay in between. The CDR3: CASRHTDDRFYEQYF. Written as DNA, the CDR3 is TGTGCCAGCAGACACACAGACGACAGATTCTACGAGCAGTACTTC.

In this sample, this clone turned up a few times. This rearrangement joins TRBV28 to TRBJ1-1; no firm D call. V was cut by 4 bases and J by 2 bases, with 11 bases left in between. The germline V gene encodes CDR1 MDHEN and CDR2 SYDVKM. The CDR3 extends over 14 amino acids. For the CDR3, the DNA is TGTGCCAGCAGTTCCCATCACTCAAACACTGAAGCTTTCTTT. Its protein product is CASSSHHSNTEAFF.

The chain employs TRBV19 and TRBJ1-1, with D perhaps matching TRBD1 (6 bases). CDR1 LNHDA and CDR2 SQIVND come from the germline V gene (reference sequence). V gave up 4 bases and J gave up 4 bases, with 13 bases separating them. This CDR3 contains 14 residues. CDR3 nucleotide sequence: TGTGCCAGTAGTAGGCAGGGGCGAAGCACTGAAGCTTTCTTT. It yields the protein CASSRQGRSTEAFF.

The genes are TRBV4-3 and TRBJ2-1, with TRBD2 identical over 13 bases. This CDR3 contains 15 residues. CDR1 is LGHNA, CDR2 YSLEER, per germline. V lost 0 bases to trimming and J lost 9 bases; unmatched junction nucleotides: 2. CDR3 coding DNA: TGCGCCAGCAGCCAAGAGGGACTAGCGGGAACTGAGCAGTTCTTC. Translated, it gives CASSQEGLAGTEQFF.

This clone came up a few times. This chain uses TRBV5-4 with TRBJ1-2; D gene unclear. The CDR3 is made up of 14 amino acids. Between the trimmed V and J ends, which lost 2 bases and 2 bases, there was a span of 10 bases. CDR1 and CDR2 from the germline V gene are SGHNT and YYREEE (reference sequence). CDR3 sequence reads: CASSLGAENYGYTF. CDR3 bases: TGTGCCAGCAGCTTAGGTGCAGAGAACTATGGCTACACCTTC.

The chain recombines TRBV30 with TRBJ1-4; no definite D call. The V gene lost 4 bases and the J gene lost 8 bases, with 14 bases spanning the gap. This CDR3 has 13 amino acids. Looked up from germline, CDR1 is GTSNPN and CDR2 is SVGIG (reference sequence). The CDR3 spells CAWNGRSGEKLFF. As DNA, the CDR3 is TGTGCCTGGAATGGGAGGTCGGGGGAAAAACTGTTTTTT.

This sequence joins TRBV10-1 and TRBJ1-2, with 7 bases fitting TRBD1. J lost 6 bases, V lost 5 bases, and 6 bases had no gene match. CDR1 is WNHNN, CDR2 SYGVQD, per germline (reference sequence). CDR3 length: 13 amino acids. The CDR3 DNA follows: TGCGCCAGCAGTTCCTCCGGACAGGATGGCTACACCTTC. Protein product: CASSSSGQDGYTF.

This chain joins TRBV14 and TRBJ1-2, with TRBD1 matching over 7 bases. The CDR3 consists of 13 residues. Unmatched junction bases numbered 8, after V lost 9 bases and J lost 4 bases. The germline CDR1 and CDR2 sequences are SGHDN and FVKESK. The CDR3 DNA reads TGTGCCAGGATAGGACAGGACAGCTATGGCTACACCTTC. As protein: CARIGQDSYGYTF.

A few counts support this clone. This chain joins TRBV19 and TRBJ1-2; 8 bases fit TRBD1. The junction had 18 bases not matched to a gene; V was cut back by 9 bases and J by 6 bases. The CDR3 totals 16 residues. CDR1 and CDR2 (germline): LNHDA, SQIVND (reference sequence). The CDR3 bases are TGTGCCAGCGCTGCGGGACCAGGGGGCACCTCCCATGGCTACACCTTC. Protein product: CASAAGPGGTSHGYTF.

CDR3 nucleotides: TGTGCCAAAACTACAGGGGTTGGCACCGGGGAGCTGTTTTTT. Encoded protein: CAKTTGVGTGELFF. V is TRBV2 and J is TRBJ2-2; 7 bases map to TRBD1. Germline trimming cut 10 bases from V and 4 bases from J; bases unmatched to any gene: 9. This CDR3 has 14 amino acids. Per germline, CDR1 SNHLY and CDR2 FYNNEI.

The chain combines TRBV4-1 with TRBJ1-2, with D tentatively TRBD1 (5 bases). The CDR3 totals 14 residues. With 0 bases removed from V and 7 bases from J, the gap between germline ends came to 12 bases. The germline V gene has CDR1 MGHRA and CDR2 YSYEKL. CDR3 DNA: TGCGCCAGCAGCCAAGAATTAGGGCAGGGTGGCTACACCTTC. Encoded protein: CASSQELGQGGYTF.

The chain joins TRBV5-6 to TRBJ2-3; TRBD1 aligns across 9 bases. The V and J ends lost 0 bases and 0 bases, in that order; junction bases with no gene match: 2. The CDR3 loop spans 16 amino acids. CDR1 is SGHDT and CDR2 is YYEEEE in the germline V gene. The CDR3 sequence: CASSLAGTGSTDTQYF. The CDR3 nucleotides are TGTGCCAGCAGCTTGGCCGGGACAGGGAGCACAGATACGCAGTATTTT.

The chain joins TRBV5-1 to TRBJ2-3; tentatively, D is TRBD1 (5 bases). In germline, CDR1 is SGHRS, CDR2 YFSETQ. This CDR3 is 15 amino acids long. V was pared by 4 bases and J by 2 bases, with 14 bases between. The CDR3 bases are TGCGCCAGCAGCCCTCTAGGGGCCCTCACAGATACGCAGTATTTT. Its protein is CASSPLGALTDTQYF.